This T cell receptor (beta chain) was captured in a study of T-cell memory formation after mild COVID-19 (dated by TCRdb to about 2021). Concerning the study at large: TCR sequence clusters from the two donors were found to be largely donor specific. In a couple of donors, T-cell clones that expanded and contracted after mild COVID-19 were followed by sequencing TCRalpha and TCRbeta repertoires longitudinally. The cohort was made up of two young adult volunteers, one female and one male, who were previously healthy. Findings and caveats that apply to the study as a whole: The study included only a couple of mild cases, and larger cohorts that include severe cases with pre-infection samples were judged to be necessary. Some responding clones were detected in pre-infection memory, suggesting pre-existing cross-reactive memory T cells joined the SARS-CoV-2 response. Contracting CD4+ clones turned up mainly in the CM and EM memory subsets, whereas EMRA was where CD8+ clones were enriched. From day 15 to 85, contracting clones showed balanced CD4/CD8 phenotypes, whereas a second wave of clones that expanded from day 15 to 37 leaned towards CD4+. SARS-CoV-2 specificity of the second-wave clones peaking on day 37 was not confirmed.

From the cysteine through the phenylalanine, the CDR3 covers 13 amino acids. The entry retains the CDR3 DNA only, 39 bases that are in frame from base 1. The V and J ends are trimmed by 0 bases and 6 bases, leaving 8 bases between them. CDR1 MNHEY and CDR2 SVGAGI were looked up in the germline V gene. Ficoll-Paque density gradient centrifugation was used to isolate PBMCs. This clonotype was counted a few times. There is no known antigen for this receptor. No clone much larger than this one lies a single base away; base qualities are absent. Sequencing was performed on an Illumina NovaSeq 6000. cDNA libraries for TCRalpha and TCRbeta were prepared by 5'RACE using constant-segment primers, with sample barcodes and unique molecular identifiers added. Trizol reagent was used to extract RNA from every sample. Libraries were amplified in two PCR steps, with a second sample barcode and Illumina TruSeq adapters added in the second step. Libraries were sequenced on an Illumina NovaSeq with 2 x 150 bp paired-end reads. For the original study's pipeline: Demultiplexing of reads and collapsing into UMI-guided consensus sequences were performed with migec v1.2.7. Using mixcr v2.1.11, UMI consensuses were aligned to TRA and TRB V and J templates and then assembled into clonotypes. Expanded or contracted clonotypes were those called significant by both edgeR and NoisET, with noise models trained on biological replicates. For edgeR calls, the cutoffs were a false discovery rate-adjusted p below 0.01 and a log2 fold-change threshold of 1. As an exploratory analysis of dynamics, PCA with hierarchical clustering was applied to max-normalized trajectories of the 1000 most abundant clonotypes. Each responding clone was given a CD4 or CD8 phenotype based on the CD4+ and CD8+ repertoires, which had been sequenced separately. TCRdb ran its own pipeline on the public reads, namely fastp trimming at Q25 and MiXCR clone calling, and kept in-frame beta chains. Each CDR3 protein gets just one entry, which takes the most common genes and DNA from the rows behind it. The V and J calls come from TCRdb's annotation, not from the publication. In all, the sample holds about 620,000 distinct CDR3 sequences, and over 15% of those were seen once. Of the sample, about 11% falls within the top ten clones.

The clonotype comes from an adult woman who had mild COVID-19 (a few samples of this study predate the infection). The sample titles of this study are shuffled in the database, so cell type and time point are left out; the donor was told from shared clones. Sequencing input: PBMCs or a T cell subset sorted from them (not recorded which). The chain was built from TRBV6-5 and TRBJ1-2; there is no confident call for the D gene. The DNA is TGTGCCAGCAGTTACTCCGGTCTTCATGGCTACACCTTC. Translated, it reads CASSYSGLHGYTF.